A selection of T cell receptor beta chains follows, all from one sample in a study of human T cells and chemical hapten exposure. From the RACE reads, TCRdb called clonotypes with MiXCR, one entry per CDR3 protein. The sample includes tens of thousands of distinct CDR3 sequences, around 6.8% of them seen just once. The source material was whole blood, sampled in connection with sensitization to the hapten diphenylcyclopropenone (DPC). The receptors were sampled from a woman between 25 and 40 years old with alopecia areata. Some clones in this sample may be carry-over from other donors' samples. Both conserved end residues are part of each CDR3. The D gene is left open where the match is weak. Clone size is shown for a subset of rows, as once, few, many or a class of expanded clone.

>NA|TRBJ2-6|TRBV12-3/TRBV12-4|NA
TGTGCCAGCAGTCCGGGAGGGGCCAACGTCCTGACTTTC
CASSPGGANVLTF
>NA|TRBJ1-1|TRBV7-2|NA
TGTGCCAGCAGCTTTAACCAGGGATTTGGCACTGAAGCTTTCTTT
CASSFNQGFGTEAFF
>many|TRBJ2-7|TRBV20-1|NA
TGCAGTGCTAGGCTGGGGGGCTTCTACGAGCAGTACTTC
CSARLGGFYEQYF
>few|TRBJ2-7|TRBV4-3|NA
TGCGCCAGCAGCCAAGATTTGAGGGGGGACGAGCAGTACTTC
CASSQDLRGDEQYF
>few|TRBJ2-1|TRBV5-5|NA
TGTGCCAGCAGCCCGGGACCAAACAATGAGCAGTTCTTC
CASSPGPNNEQFF
>NA|TRBJ2-4|TRBV5-4|NA
TGTGCCAGCAGCCCCGGGGGTGCTGGCAAAAACATTCAGTACTTC
CASSPGGAGKNIQYF
>many|TRBJ2-7|TRBV28|TRBD1
TGTGCCAGCAGTTTGCCACGGACAGGGCGCGAGCAGTACTTC
CASSLPRTGREQYF
>few|TRBJ1-4|TRBV28|TRBD1
TGTGCCAGCAGAGCTCAAGGGGGCGCAACTAATGAAAAACTGTTTTTT
CASRAQGGATNEKLFF
>many|TRBJ2-3|TRBV7-6|NA
TGTGCCAGCAGCGTATACATCACAGATACGCAGTATTTT
CASSVYITDTQYF
>few|TRBJ1-6|TRBV7-6|TRBD1
TGTGCCAGCAGCCATGAAAATCCGGGACAGGGTGCTTCACCCCTCCACTTT
CASSHENPGQGASPLHF
>NA|TRBJ2-2|TRBV4-1|NA
TGCGCCAGCAGCTATATCGGACCCAGCGGGGAGCTGTTTTTT
CASSYIGPSGELFF
>many|TRBJ1-5|TRBV9|NA
TGTGCCAGCAGCGCGCGTGAAGGGGTGAATCAGCCCCAGCATTTT
CASSAREGVNQPQHF
>NA|TRBJ1-1|TRBV6-5|NA
TGTGCCAGCAGTTACTCGTGGGACGCCAAAGGAGCTTTCTTT
CASSYSWDAKGAFF
>medium-sized|TRBJ1-1|TRBV4-1|TRBD1
TGCGCCAGCAGCCAAGACAGGGGGCCTAACACTGAAGCTTTCTTT
CASSQDRGPNTEAFF
>NA|TRBJ2-3|TRBV20-1|TRBD1
TGCAGTGCTAGGGGACAGGGTTATATAGATACGCAGTATTTT
CSARGQGYIDTQYF
>few|TRBJ2-1|TRBV7-9|NA
TGTGCCAGCAGTAGGGACCTGATCTACAATGAGCAGTTCTTC
CASSRDLIYNEQFF
>few|TRBJ2-7|TRBV2|NA
TGTGCCAGTCAGGGGATCTACGAGCAGTACTTC
CASQGIYEQYF
>NA|TRBJ2-5|TRBV6-1|NA
TGTGCCAGCAGCCACTCTCCGGGAAACCAAGAGACCCAGTACTTC
CASSHSPGNQETQYF
>NA|TRBJ1-1|TRBV21-1|NA
TGTGCCAGCAGCAAAGCCCTGACAGGGGTAACTGAAGCTTTCTTT
CASSKALTGVTEAFF
>NA|TRBJ1-2|TRBV20-1|TRBD1
TGCAGTGCCACTCTCGAAACCGGGACAGAGGTGATCTATGGCTACACCTTC
CSATLETGTEVIYGYTF
>many|TRBJ2-7|TRBV20-1|NA
TGCAGTGCTCTCCCCAGCCACCAAACTTACGAGCAGTACTTC
CSALPSHQTYEQYF
>NA|TRBJ2-4|TRBV5-1|NA
TGCGCCAGCAGCTTGGTGGGAGCCAAAAACATTCAGTACTTC
CASSLVGAKNIQYF
>NA|TRBJ2-3|TRBV19|TRBD2
TGTGCCACTGATGCCGGACTAGCGGGGTTCACAGATACGCAGTATTTT
CATDAGLAGFTDTQYF
>NA|TRBJ2-1|TRBV12-3/TRBV12-4|TRBD1
TGTGCCAGCAGGGGGGGACAGGGGGCAAGGGAGCAGTTCTTC
CASRGGQGAREQFF
>NA|TRBJ2-7|TRBV18|NA
TGTGCCAGCTCACCTAACGGACGGCCCCTCGAGCAGTACTTC
CASSPNGRPLEQYF
>few|TRBJ2-1|TRBV5-6|TRBD2
TGTGCCAGCAGACAACTAGCGGGGGGCCCCAATGAGCAGTTCTTC
CASRQLAGGPNEQFF
>NA|TRBJ1-2|TRBV29-1|NA
TGCAGCGTTGAAGGGGGCGCGGTCTATGGCTACACCTTC
CSVEGGAVYGYTF
>NA|TRBJ1-1|TRBV3-1|NA
TGTGCCAGCAGCCGCTCGGTCCTCGGAGACACTGAAGCTTTCTTT
CASSRSVLGDTEAFF
>few|TRBJ1-2|TRBV6-1|NA
TGTGCCAGCAGTGAAGCGTTGGGGAAAGGGTATGGCTACACCTTC
CASSEALGKGYGYTF
>many|TRBJ2-7|TRBV12-3/TRBV12-4|NA
TGTGCCAGCAGCGTCAAGGAGGGTTTTTACGAGCAGTACTTC
CASSVKEGFYEQYF
>medium-sized|TRBJ1-2|TRBV29-1|TRBD1
TGCAGCGCCAGGACAGGGGACGGCTATGGCTACACCTTC
CSARTGDGYGYTF
>NA|TRBJ1-6|TRBV7-2|TRBD1
TGTGCCAGCAGTTTACAGGGGGCAGGGAATTCACCCCTCCACTTT
CASSLQGAGNSPLHF
>many|TRBJ1-2|TRBV6-1|NA
TGTGCCAGCAGTGAGGCAAGTTATGGCTACACCTTC
CASSEASYGYTF
>many|TRBJ2-3|TRBV4-1|NA
TGCGCCAGCAGCCACAGGGGGGGCCCAGATACGCAGTATTTT
CASSHRGGPDTQYF
>NA|TRBJ2-2|TRBV7-2|TRBD2
TGTGCCAGCAGCTCGTTGGCACTAGCGGGGGGGCGACGGGACACCGGGGAGCTGTTTTTT
CASSSLALAGGRRDTGELFF
>few|TRBJ2-3|TRBV5-4|NA
TGTGCCAGCAGCTTGGCCTCAGTCAGTCCGCAGTATTTT
CASSLASVSPQYF
>many|TRBJ1-1|TRBV20-1|TRBD1
TGCAGTGCTAGACCCTTGCAGGGGGCTTCTTTCTTT
CSARPLQGASFF
>NA|TRBJ2-7|TRBV4-1|NA
TGCGCCAGCAGCCAAGAGGGCAGCTTCTACGAGCAGTACTTC
CASSQEGSFYEQYF
>few|TRBJ1-1|TRBV12-3/TRBV12-4|NA
TGTGCCAGCAGGAACACCGGGCCTACGGCTTTCTTT
CASRNTGPTAFF
>many|TRBJ1-1|TRBV10-3|NA
TGTGCCATCAGTTCTTGGGAGGCCGACACTGAAGCTTTCTTT
CAISSWEADTEAFF
>few|TRBJ2-1|TRBV6-2/TRBV6-3|TRBD2
TGTGCCAGCAAGGCTAGCGGGGGCAATGAGCAGTTCTTC
CASKASGGNEQFF
>many|TRBJ2-3|TRBV6-2/TRBV6-3|TRBD2
TGTGCCAGCACCCGTAGCGGGGGGGCTACAGATACGCAGTATTTT
CASTRSGGATDTQYF
>many|TRBJ1-2|TRBV12-3/TRBV12-4|NA
TGTGCCAGCAGCCACCCAGGACAGAACTATGGCTACACCTTC
CASSHPGQNYGYTF
>many|TRBJ2-3|TRBV20-1|TRBD2
TGCAGTGCTAGAGATGGACTAGCGGGGGGGCCAGATACGCAGTATTTT
CSARDGLAGGPDTQYF
>few|TRBJ1-1|TRBV20-1|TRBD1
TGCAGTGCGGGGGGACAGCGGAACACTGAAGCTTTCTTT
CSAGGQRNTEAFF
>many|TRBJ2-1|TRBV27|NA
TGTGCCAGCAGTTTTGGTCCAGGGGATAATGAGCAGTTCTTC
CASSFGPGDNEQFF